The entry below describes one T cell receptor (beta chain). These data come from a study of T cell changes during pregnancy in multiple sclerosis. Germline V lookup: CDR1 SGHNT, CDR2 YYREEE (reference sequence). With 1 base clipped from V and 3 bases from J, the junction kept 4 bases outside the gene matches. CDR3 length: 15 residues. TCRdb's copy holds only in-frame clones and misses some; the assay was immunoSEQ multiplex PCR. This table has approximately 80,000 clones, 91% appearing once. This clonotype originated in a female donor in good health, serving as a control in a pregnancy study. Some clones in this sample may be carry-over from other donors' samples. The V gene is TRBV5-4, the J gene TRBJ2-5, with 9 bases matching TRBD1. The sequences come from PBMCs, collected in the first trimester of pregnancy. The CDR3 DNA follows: TGTGCCAGCAGCTTGAAGGGACAGGGAGAAGAGACCCAGTACTTC. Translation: CASSLKGQGEETQYF.